This entry features one T cell receptor beta chain sequence. These data originate in a study of blood T cell repertoires in COVID-19. At the level of the study: From the United States, Italy and Spain came samples of acute and convalescent COVID-19.

Everyone who took part was roughly 18 to 89 years old, and they came from about two dozen US areas. Participants' own reports of clinical history determined their cohort assignment. Only in-frame clones appear in the TCRdb table, and some are missing; sequencing was by immunoSEQ multiplex PCR. The table lists 150,000 to 200,000 clones, around three quarters of them singletons, with approximately 16% in the top ten. Deletions cut 6 bases from V and 5 bases from J, with 11 bases between. Germline-derived CDR1 and CDR2 are SGHVS and FNYEAQ. The CDR3 covers 12 residues. The sequenced material came from PBMCs or T cells enriched from blood (not recorded which). The clonotype was recovered from a woman aged 50 to 60 with acute COVID-19. This chain links TRBV7-6 with TRBJ2-7, with a tentative D call TRBD1 (6 bases). CDR3 residues: CASRRQVHEQYV. CDR3 sequence (DNA): TGTGCCAGCAGGCGACAGGTCCACGAGCAGTACGTC.